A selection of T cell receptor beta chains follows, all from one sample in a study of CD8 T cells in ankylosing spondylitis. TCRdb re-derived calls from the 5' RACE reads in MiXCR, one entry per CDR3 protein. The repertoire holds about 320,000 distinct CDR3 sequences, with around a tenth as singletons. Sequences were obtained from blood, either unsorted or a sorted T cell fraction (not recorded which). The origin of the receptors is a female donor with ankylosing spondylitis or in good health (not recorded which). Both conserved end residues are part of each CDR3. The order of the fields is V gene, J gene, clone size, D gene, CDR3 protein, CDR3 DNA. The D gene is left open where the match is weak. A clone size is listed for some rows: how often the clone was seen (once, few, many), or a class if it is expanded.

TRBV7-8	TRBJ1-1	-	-	CASSPNPSGLAEAFF	TGTGCCAGCAGCCCCAACCCAAGCGGGTTGGCTGAAGCTTTCTTT
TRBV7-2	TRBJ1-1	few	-	CASSQGQGAEAFF	TGTGCCAGCAGCCAAGGCCAGGGCGCTGAAGCTTTCTTT
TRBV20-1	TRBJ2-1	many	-	CSALNRPEKKQFF	TGCAGTGCCCTGAACCGGCCAGAAAAGAAGCAGTTCTTC
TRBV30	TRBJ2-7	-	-	CAWSTNPYEQYF	TGTGCCTGGAGTACCAATCCCTACGAGCAGTACTTC
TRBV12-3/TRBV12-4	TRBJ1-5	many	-	CASSFAGNQPQHF	TGTGCCAGCAGCTTCGCGGGCAATCAGCCCCAGCATTTT
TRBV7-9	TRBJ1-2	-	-	CASSVGSDYGYTF	TGTGCCAGCAGCGTAGGGTCTGACTATGGCTACACCTTC
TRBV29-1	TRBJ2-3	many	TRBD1	CSVPGRQGRDTQYF	TGCAGCGTACCCGGTCGACAGGGTCGCGATACGCAGTATTTT
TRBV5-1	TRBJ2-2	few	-	CASSLLASNTGELFF	TGCGCCAGCAGCTTATTAGCGTCGAACACCGGGGAGCTGTTTTTT
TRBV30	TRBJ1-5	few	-	CAWSRGGINQPQHF	TGTGCCTGGAGTCGTGGAGGGATAAATCAGCCCCAGCATTTT
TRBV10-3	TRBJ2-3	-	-	CAISRQPSSTDTQYF	TGTGCCATCAGTAGACAGCCATCTAGCACAGATACGCAGTATTTT
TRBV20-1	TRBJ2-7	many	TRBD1	CSVLTRDSYSEQYF	TGCAGTGTCCTGACCCGGGACAGCTACTCTGAGCAGTACTTC
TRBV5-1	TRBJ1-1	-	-	CASSKQGRNTEAFF	TGCGCCAGCAGCAAACAGGGAAGGAACACTGAAGCTTTCTTT
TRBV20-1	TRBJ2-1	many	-	CSAPLGNSGYPNEQFF	TGCAGTGCTCCCCTCGGGAATAGCGGATACCCCAATGAGCAGTTCTTC
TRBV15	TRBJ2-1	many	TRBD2	CATSRVSSGRGFSNEQFF	TGTGCCACCAGCAGAGTGTCAAGCGGGAGAGGTTTTAGCAATGAGCAGTTCTTC
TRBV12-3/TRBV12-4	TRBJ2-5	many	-	CASSLDRLGPETQYF	TGTGCCAGCAGTTTAGACCGACTAGGACCAGAGACCCAGTACTTC
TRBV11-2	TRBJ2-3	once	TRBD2	CASSSGLAGSSSTDTQYF	TGTGCCAGCAGCTCCGGACTAGCGGGGTCTTCTAGCACAGATACGCAGTATTTT
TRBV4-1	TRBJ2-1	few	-	CASSQEGPQGEQFF	TGCGCCAGCAGCCAAGAAGGGCCCCAGGGGGAGCAGTTCTTC
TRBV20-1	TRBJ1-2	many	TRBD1	CSAGQGNYGYTF	TGCAGTGCCGGACAGGGCAACTATGGCTACACCTTC
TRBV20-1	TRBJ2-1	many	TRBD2	CSASQPGTSGRGAYNEQFF	TGCAGTGCTAGCCAACCCGGGACTAGCGGGAGAGGCGCCTACAATGAGCAGTTCTTC
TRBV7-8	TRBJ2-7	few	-	CASSFPWDEQYF	TGTGCCAGCAGCTTCCCCTGGGACGAGCAGTACTTC
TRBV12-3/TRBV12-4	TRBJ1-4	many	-	CASSFGGGQNEKLFF	TGTGCCAGCAGTTTTGGGGGTGGGCAGAATGAAAAACTGTTTTTT
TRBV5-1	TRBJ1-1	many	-	CASSWGYENTEAFF	TGCGCCAGCAGCTGGGGTTATGAGAACACTGAAGCTTTCTTT
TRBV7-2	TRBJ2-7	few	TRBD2	CASSSRSGGPTYEQYF	TGTGCCAGCAGCTCCCGTAGCGGGGGGCCAACCTACGAGCAGTACTTC
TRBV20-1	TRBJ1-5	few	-	CSARDGERIGQPQHF	TGCAGTGCTAGAGACGGGGAGAGGATCGGGCAGCCCCAGCATTTT
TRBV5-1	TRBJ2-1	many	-	CASSSSRAAGYNEQFF	TGCGCCAGCAGCTCCTCCCGAGCCGCAGGGTACAATGAGCAGTTCTTC
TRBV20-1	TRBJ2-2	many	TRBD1	CSTPGTGYGTGELFF	TGCAGTACGCCCGGGACAGGGTATGGGACCGGGGAGCTGTTTTTT
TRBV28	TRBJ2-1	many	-	CASSPDSYNEQFF	TGTGCCAGCAGCCCTGACAGCTACAATGAGCAGTTCTTC
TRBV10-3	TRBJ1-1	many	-	CAVSRRVELGNTEAFF	TGTGCCGTCTCACGCAGGGTCGAACTTGGGAACACTGAAGCTTTCTTT
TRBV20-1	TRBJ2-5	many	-	CSARDWRDEETQYF	TGCAGTGCTAGAGATTGGAGGGACGAAGAGACCCAGTACTTC
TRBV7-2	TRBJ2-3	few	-	CASSLRGSDSGDTQYF	TGTGCCAGCAGCTTAAGAGGGAGCGATAGCGGAGATACGCAGTATTTT
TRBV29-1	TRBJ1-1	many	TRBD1	CSVERDSLEAFF	TGCAGCGTTGAGAGGGACAGCCTTGAAGCTTTCTTT
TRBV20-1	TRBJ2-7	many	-	CSAPGRTGQYF	TGCAGTGCTCCCGGCCGCACCGGGCAGTACTTC
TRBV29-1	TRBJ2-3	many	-	CSATTPTDTQYF	TGCAGCGCCACCACCCCCACAGATACGCAGTATTTT
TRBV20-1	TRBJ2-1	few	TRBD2	CSAARPSGTWEQFF	TGCAGTGCTGCCCGGCCTAGCGGGACTTGGGAGCAGTTCTTC
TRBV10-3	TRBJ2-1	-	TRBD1	CAISDLGTGTSEQFF	TGTGCCATCAGTGATTTAGGGACAGGGACCAGCGAGCAGTTCTTC
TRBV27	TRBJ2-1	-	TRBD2	CASGLSGGSPSGEQFF	TGTGCCAGCGGTTTATCAGGCGGGAGCCCCTCGGGAGAGCAGTTCTTC
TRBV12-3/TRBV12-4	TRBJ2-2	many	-	CASSQGPNTGELFF	TGTGCCAGCAGCCAGGGGCCTAACACCGGGGAGCTGTTTTTT
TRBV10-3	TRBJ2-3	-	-	CATAGGERSGTDTQYF	TGTGCCACCGCAGGGGGGGAGAGGTCCGGCACAGATACGCAGTATTTT
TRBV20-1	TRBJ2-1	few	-	CSARDMAQGRHEQFF	TGCAGTGCTAGAGATATGGCTCAGGGGAGGCATGAGCAGTTCTTC
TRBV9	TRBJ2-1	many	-	CASSDEGGLNEQFF	TGTGCCAGCAGCGATGAGGGGGGGCTAAATGAGCAGTTCTTC
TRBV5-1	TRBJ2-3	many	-	CASRAGLRVPQDTQYF	TGCGCCAGCAGGGCGGGACTCCGTGTTCCTCAAGATACGCAGTATTTT
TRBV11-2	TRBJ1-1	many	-	CASSLDVGVGMNTEAFF	TGTGCCAGCAGCTTAGACGTGGGGGTCGGCATGAACACTGAAGCTTTCTTT
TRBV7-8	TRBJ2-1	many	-	CASSLGFDEQFF	TGTGCCAGCAGCTTAGGGTTCGATGAGCAGTTCTTC
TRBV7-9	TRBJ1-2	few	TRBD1	CASNPTGANYGYTF	TGTGCCAGCAACCCGACAGGGGCTAACTATGGCTACACCTTC
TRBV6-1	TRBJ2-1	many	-	CASTTFGNEQFF	TGTGCCAGCACCACGTTTGGGAATGAGCAGTTCTTC
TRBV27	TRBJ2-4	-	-	CASTTLQRLAKNIQYF	TGTGCCAGCACAACTCTACAGAGATTAGCCAAAAACATTCAGTACTTC
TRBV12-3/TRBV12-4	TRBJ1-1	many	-	CASSSPSRIGNTEAFF	TGTGCCAGCAGTTCCCCCTCGAGGATCGGAAATACTGAAGCTTTCTTT
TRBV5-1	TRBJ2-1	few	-	CASSLRAALWNEQFF	TGCGCCAGCAGCTTGAGAGCAGCCCTTTGGAATGAGCAGTTCTTC
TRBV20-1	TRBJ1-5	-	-	CSAMGHLSNQPQHF	TGCAGTGCTATGGGACATCTTTCCAATCAGCCCCAGCATTTT
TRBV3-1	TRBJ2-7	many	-	CASSLDSAFSYEQYF	TGTGCCAGCAGCCTCGATTCGGCGTTCTCCTACGAGCAGTACTTC
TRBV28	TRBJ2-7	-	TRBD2	CASSLTGLAGVEQYF	TGTGCCAGCAGTTTGACGGGACTAGCGGGAGTCGAGCAGTACTTC